This T cell receptor (beta chain) comes out of a study of T cells after yellow fever vaccination. Turning to the study itself: Fractions of low cell number were prepared using SMART-Seq v4 Ultra Low Input.

Deletions cut 3 bases from V and 5 bases from J, with 10 bases between. The CDR3 length is 13 residues. Regarding the study as a whole: Weaker, the secondary response peaked sooner, at day 5 versus 15. Only a small proportion of the clonotypes turned up in both the CD4 and the CD8 compartments, likely arising from convergent recombination.

This clonotype was seen at least ten times. The antigen remains undetermined. 5'RACE template switching added a universal primer site and UMIs to TCR cDNA. TCRdb used MiXCR to reprocess the 5' RACE reads, holding one entry per CDR3 protein. Among approximately 150,000 distinct CDR3 sequences, less than 9.5% were seen once, and the ten largest hold under 0.85%. The genes are TRBV12-3 or TRBV12-4 and TRBJ2-5; D remains unclear. This TCR was recovered from a young man who received the YFV17D yellow fever vaccine. Source: CD4+ T cells sorted from PBMCs, taken 5 days after the yellow fever booster vaccination. The CDR3 coding sequence is TGTGCCAGCAGTTTTGCTGGAGTTGAGACCCAGTACTTC. Translated, it gives CASSFAGVETQYF.